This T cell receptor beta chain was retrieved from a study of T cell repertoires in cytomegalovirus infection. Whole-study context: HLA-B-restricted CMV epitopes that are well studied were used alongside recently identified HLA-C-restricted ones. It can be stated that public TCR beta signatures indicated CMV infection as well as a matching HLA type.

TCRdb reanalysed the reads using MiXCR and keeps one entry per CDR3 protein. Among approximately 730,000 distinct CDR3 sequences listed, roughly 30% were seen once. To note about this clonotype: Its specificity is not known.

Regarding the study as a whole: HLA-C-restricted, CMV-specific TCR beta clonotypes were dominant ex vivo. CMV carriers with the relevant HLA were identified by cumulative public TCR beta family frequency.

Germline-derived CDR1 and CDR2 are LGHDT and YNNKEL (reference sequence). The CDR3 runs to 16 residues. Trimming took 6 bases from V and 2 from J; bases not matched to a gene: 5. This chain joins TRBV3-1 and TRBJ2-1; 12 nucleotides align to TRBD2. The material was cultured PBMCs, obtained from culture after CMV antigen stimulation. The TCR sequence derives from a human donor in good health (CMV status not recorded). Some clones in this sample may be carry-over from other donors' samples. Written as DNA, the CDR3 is TGTGCCAGCAGTGCTGGACTAGCGGGAACCTACAATGAGCAGTTCTTC. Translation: CASSAGLAGTYNEQFF.